This T cell receptor (beta chain) derives from a study of tumor and adjacent non-tumor tissue in lung cancer. Whole-study context: The patients, 9 to 11 men and 5 women, were roughly 31 to 80 with stage I to III disease. Around 4.5 million productive TCRbeta reads were obtained per sample on average. General study results and limits: TCR diversity was significantly greater in tumor than normal lung tissue.

A remark on this clonotype: Its antigen is as yet unknown. An end of the junction does not agree with germline; a read error may underlie this.

The germline CDR1 and CDR2 sequences are SGHAT and FQNNGV. CDR3 length equals 15 residues. Three rounds of nested PCR, following a modified ARM-PCR protocol, produced the TCRbeta library. Using its own MiXCR run on the multiplex PCR reads, TCRdb lists one record per CDR3 protein. Of some 200,000 distinct CDR3 sequences in the sample, around 70% are singletons; the top ten hold approximately 26%. RNA was extracted from bulk tissue without any cell sorting. Newly diagnosed lung cancer patients had thoracic surgery in China, August–November 2014, without prior chemotherapy. The receptor was isolated from a man in his fifties or sixties with non-small cell lung cancer. The chain recombines TRBV11-2 with TRBJ2-7, with 8 nucleotides matching TRBD1. The specimen was lung tumor tissue. The CDR3 nucleotides read TGTGCCCGCAGCTTAAGGACAGGGTTATCTTACGAGCAGTGCTTC. Translated: CARSLRTGLSYEQCF.